The 27 T cell receptor beta chains below all came from one sample that was sequenced in a study of blood T cell repertoires in COVID-19. Only in-frame clones appear in the TCRdb table, and some are missing; sequencing was by immunoSEQ multiplex PCR. The table has 52,000 or so clones, about 91% seen once. Sequenced input: peripheral blood. These receptors were collected from a man aged 35-49 years with COVID-19, enrolled during active disease.

The chain links TRBV5-6 to TRBJ1-5, with 7 bases that match TRBD1. Germline V CDR1 and CDR2: SGHDT, YYEEEE. This CDR3 is 15 amino acids long. The J segment lost 7 bases and the V segment lost 5 bases, leaving 12 bases of the junction unmatched. CDR3 bases: TGTGCCAGCAGTTTTTGGACAGGCGCGAGCCAGCCCCAGCATTTT. Amino acid sequence: CASSFWTGASQPQHF.

V and J are TRBV7-2 and TRBJ2-5, with D possibly TRBD2 on 7 matching bases. This CDR3 is 14 amino acids long. The germline V and J ends were trimmed by 5 bases and 1 base, with 11 bases remaining between them. Germline V lookup: CDR1 SGHTA, CDR2 FQGNSA. CDR3 protein: CASSPGGLQETQYF. CDR3 sequence (DNA): TGTGCCAGCAGCCCGGGGGGCCTCCAAGAGACCCAGTACTTC.

This chain connects TRBV10-3 to TRBJ2-5; 7 positions match TRBD2. CDR3 length equals 14 residues. Germline-derived CDR1 and CDR2 are ENHRY and SYGVKD. Germline trimming cut 8 bases from V and 5 bases from J; bases unmatched to any gene: 11. CDR3 bases: TGTGCCATCCCCGAGGGCGGGGGACGTGAGACCCAGTACTTC. This encodes CAIPEGGGRETQYF.

This clone showed up many times. The chain uses TRBV18 and TRBJ2-3; D may be TRBD1 (5 bases). Germline lookup yields CDR1 KGHSH and CDR2 LQKENI. This CDR3 spans 16 amino acids. The ends were cut back, 0 bases at V and 2 bases at J, with 12 bases in the middle. For the CDR3, the DNA is TGTGCCAGCTCACCACCCAGACAGTTCCCCACAGATACGCAGTATTTT. Amino acids: CASSPPRQFPTDTQYF.

V usage is TRBV4-1 and J usage is TRBJ2-3; 9 bases map to TRBD1. Germline V lookup: CDR1 MGHRA, CDR2 YSYEKL. This CDR3 has 13 amino acids. Trimming removed 10 bases from V and 2 bases from J; junction bases left unmatched: 4. The CDR3 loop is CATRTGATDTQYF. CDR3 bases: TGCGCCACCCGGACAGGGGCCACAGATACGCAGTATTTT.

The V gene is TRBV5-1, the J gene TRBJ1-4; D perhaps matches TRBD1 (5 bases). CDR1 is SGHRS, CDR2 YFSETQ, per germline. V dropped 2 bases and J dropped 7 bases, with 12 bases sitting between them. The CDR3 is 14 amino acids. Here the CDR3 DNA reads TGCGCCAGCAGCTTTGAAGGGAGGGGTGAAAAACTGTTTTTT. It codes for CASSFEGRGEKLFF.

The chain uses TRBV10-3 and TRBJ2-5, with 8 bases aligning to TRBD1. CDR3 size: 15 residues. The germline CDR1 and CDR2 sequences are ENHRY and SYGVKD. The V gene end was trimmed by 8 bases and the J gene end by 1 base; junction bases not matched to a gene: 9. In nucleotides, the CDR3 is TGTGCCATCGGTAAAGACAGGGGCGGCCAAGAGACCCAGTACTTC. Translating it yields CAIGKDRGGQETQYF.

This clone turned up a few times. The chain employs TRBV19 and TRBJ2-2; 8 bases are a match to TRBD2. The V gene end was trimmed by 3 bases and the J gene end by 6 bases; junction bases not matched to a gene: 9. The CDR3 runs to 16 residues. Germline V gene sequence: CDR1 LNHDA, CDR2 SQIVND (reference sequence). The CDR3 here is CASSILSGSKPGELFF. The CDR3 DNA follows: TGTGCCAGTAGTATCCTCAGCGGGAGTAAGCCCGGGGAGCTGTTTTTT.

The V call is TRBV27, the J call TRBJ2-3; possible D gene TRBD1, 5 bases. V was pared by 4 bases and J by 4 bases, with 15 bases between. CDR1 is MNHEY, CDR2 SMNVEV, per germline (reference sequence). This CDR3 has 15 amino acids. The CDR3 DNA reads as TGTGCCAGCAGTTCACAGCAAGGGGCATCAGATACGCAGTATTTT. Its protein product is CASSSQQGASDTQYF.

This chain joins TRBV29-1 and TRBJ1-1, with TRBD1 matching over 7 bases. Germline V gene data show CDR1 as SQVTM and CDR2 as ANQGSEA. The CDR3 sequence is 15 residues long. The ends lost 7 bases at V and 3 bases at J; junction bases unmatched: 14. The CDR3 spells CSAPGAGGPYTEAFF. CDR3 coding DNA: TGCAGCGCCCCTGGGGCAGGGGGACCTTACACTGAAGCTTTCTTT.

The chain carries TRBV7-7 and TRBJ1-5, with TRBD1 matching over 10 bases. The length of the CDR3 is 16 residues. Germline trimming cut 5 bases from V and 6 bases from J; bases unmatched to any gene: 10. CDR1 is SSHAT and CDR2 is FNYEAQ in the germline V gene (reference sequence). The CDR3 nucleotides read TGTGCCAGCAGCACATTTCGACAGGGGGCGAGTCAGCCCCAGCATTTT. It yields the protein CASSTFRQGASQPQHF.

This clone was found a few times. This rearrangement joins TRBV12-5 to TRBJ1-1, with D tentatively TRBD1 (6 bases). Germline lookup yields CDR1 LGHNT and CDR2 FRNRAP. Trimming took off 5 bases at V and 1 base at J, with 11 bases between the two ends. This CDR3 has 14 residues. CDR3: CASGIPRGNTEAFF. The CDR3 DNA is TGTGCTAGTGGTATACCCAGGGGGAACACTGAAGCTTTCTTT.

The chain combines TRBV7-2 with TRBJ2-5; D possibly corresponds to TRBD2 (6 bases). The ends were cut back, 2 bases at V and 1 base at J, with 8 bases in the middle. The germline gives CDR1 SGHTA, CDR2 FQGNSA. The CDR3 is 14 residues long. CDR3: CASSLHSGQETQYF. CDR3 bases: TGTGCCAGCAGCTTACATAGCGGCCAAGAGACCCAGTACTTC.

The rearrangement links TRBV19 to TRBJ2-2, with D perhaps matching TRBD2 (6 bases). CDR1 is LNHDA and CDR2 is SQIVND in the germline V gene (reference sequence). The CDR3 runs 18 residues. V lost 8 bases and J 3 bases, leaving 25 bases between the germline ends. This chain's CDR3 is CASQFRAWSGDYTGELFF. In DNA, the CDR3 is TGTGCCAGTCAGTTTCGGGCATGGTCGGGGGACTACACCGGGGAGCTGTTTTTT.

The chain has TRBV28 and TRBJ1-1; 9 bases agree with TRBD1. V gave up 7 bases and J gave up 3 bases; unmatched junction bases: 9. Germline CDR1 MDHEN, CDR2 SYDVKM. This CDR3 region has 15 residues. CDR3 DNA sequence: TGTGCCAGCAACATGGACAGGGGCTGGGACACTGAAGCTTTCTTT. It yields the protein CASNMDRGWDTEAFF.

The rearrangement uses TRBV10-3 and TRBJ1-2; D ambiguous. The CDR3 is made up of 13 amino acids. Trimming removed 6 bases at V and 1 base at J, with 9 bases between. Per germline, CDR1 ENHRY and CDR2 SYGVKD. The DNA of the CDR3 is TGTGCCATCAGCCAACAGATTAACTATGGCTACACCTTC. It is translated as CAISQQINYGYTF.

The V and J genes are TRBV7-9 and TRBJ1-2; 7 nucleotides line up with TRBD1. V shed 4 bases and J 7 bases; nucleotides not matched to a gene: 6. The CDR3 extends over 13 amino acids. Germline V lookup: CDR1 SEHNR, CDR2 FQNEAQ (reference sequence). The CDR3 nucleotides are TGTGCCAGCAGCTCGGACAGGCAAGGTGGCTACACCTTC. Protein product: CASSSDRQGGYTF.

Only a few counts were recorded for this clone. The chain employs TRBV6-1 and TRBJ2-7; 11 positions agree with TRBD2. Germline loops: CDR1 MNHNS, CDR2 SASEGT. Losses at the gene ends were 0 bases for V and 6 bases for J; bases not matched to a gene: 4. The CDR3 has 15 amino acids. This chain's CDR3 is CASSEASSGRGEQYF. DNA of the CDR3: TGTGCCAGCAGTGAAGCGAGTAGCGGGAGGGGCGAGCAGTACTTC.

The chain carries TRBV6-5 and TRBJ2-7, with 10 bases identical to TRBD1. CDR3 length equals 14 residues. CDR1 is MNHEY, CDR2 SVGAGI, per germline. V lost 8 bases to trimming and J lost 1 base; unmatched junction nucleotides: 5. Here the CDR3 DNA reads TGTGCCAGCGGCCAGGGACAGGGGTCCTACGAGCAGTACTTC. This gives the protein CASGQGQGSYEQYF.

This clone has a single count. This chain connects TRBV20-1 to TRBJ1-4; D not resolved. V lost 6 bases and J 8 bases, leaving 7 bases between the germline ends. CDR3 length equals 10 residues. In germline, CDR1 is DFQATT, CDR2 SNEGSKA (reference sequence). CDR3 protein: CSAASEKLFF. The CDR3 DNA reads TGCAGTGCCGCAAGCGAAAAACTGTTTTTT.

Here the CDR3 DNA reads TGCAGCGTTGAAGATCGGGACAGGCCCGCTAACTATGGCTACACCTTC. Its protein is CSVEDRDRPANYGYTF. The chain has TRBV29-1 and TRBJ1-2, with 8 bases that match TRBD1. The CDR3 covers 16 residues. Germline V gene sequence: CDR1 SQVTM, CDR2 ANQGSEA. V gave up 0 bases and J gave up 0 bases; unmatched junction bases: 6. Drawing the rest from reference TRBV29-1 and TRBJ1-2, the complete variable domain is SAVISQKPSRDICQRGTSLTIQCQVDSQVTMMFWYRQQPGQSLTLIATANQGSEATYESGFVIDKFPISRPNLTFSTLTVSNMSPEDSSIYLCSVEDRDRPANYGYTFGSGTRLTVV.

The chain carries TRBV19 and TRBJ1-5; no reliable D call. The CDR3 has 15 residues. The germline gives CDR1 LNHDA, CDR2 SQIVND (reference sequence). The ends were cut back, 1 base at V and 9 bases at J, with 16 bases in the middle. The CDR3 bases are TGTGCCAGTAGTATAGGGGGAGGGCTCGTCGGGCCCCAGCATTTT. Amino acids: CASSIGGGLVGPQHF.

This clone was counted a single time. The chain employs TRBV10-3 and TRBJ1-1, with a weak D call TRBD1 (5 bases). Germline V gene data show CDR1 as ENHRY and CDR2 as SYGVKD. The CDR3 covers 15 residues. V lost 3 bases, J lost 5 bases, and 16 bases lay in between. The CDR3 spells CAISDPPLQGTEAFF. CDR3 DNA: TGTGCCATCAGTGATCCCCCTCTCCAGGGTACTGAAGCTTTCTTT.

CDR3 in DNA: TGTGCCACCGGAACTGACAGGGGCTCCTACGAGCAGTACTTC. Translating gives CATGTDRGSYEQYF. The chain links TRBV15 to TRBJ2-7; TRBD1 matches at 8 bases. Looked up from germline, CDR1 is LNHNV and CDR2 is YYDKDF (reference sequence). The CDR3 consists of 14 residues. Trimming removed 8 bases from V and 0 bases from J; junction bases left unmatched: 6.

J is TRBJ2-7 and V is TRBV10-3, with TRBD1 identical over 8 bases. The ends lost 7 bases at V and 6 bases at J; junction bases unmatched: 8. This CDR3 has 13 amino acids. CDR1 and CDR2 from the germline V gene are ENHRY and SYGVKD. CDR3 amino acids: CAITAGGVSEQYF. In nucleotides, the CDR3 is TGTGCCATCACTGCAGGGGGCGTTTCCGAGCAGTACTTC.

The J gene is TRBJ2-3, the V gene TRBV18, with 8 nucleotides matching TRBD2. J gave up 5 bases and V 6 bases, and 13 bases lay outside the gene matches. The length of the CDR3 is 16 residues. The V gene's germline CDR1 is KGHSH and CDR2 LQKENI. CDR3 loop: CASSSRSGSSGDTQYF. The CDR3 nucleotides are TGTGCCAGCTCCTCTCGCAGCGGGAGCTCCGGAGATACGCAGTATTTT.

The genes are TRBV19 and TRBJ2-1; tentatively, D is TRBD2 (6 bases). The CDR3 is 14 amino acids. V gave up 8 bases and J gave up 3 bases, with 14 bases separating them. Germline CDR1 is LNHDA and CDR2 is SQIVND (reference sequence). The CDR3 coding sequence is TGTGCCAGTGCCCGGGGGAGTAACTACAATGAGCAGTTCTTC. This sequence encodes CASARGSNYNEQFF.